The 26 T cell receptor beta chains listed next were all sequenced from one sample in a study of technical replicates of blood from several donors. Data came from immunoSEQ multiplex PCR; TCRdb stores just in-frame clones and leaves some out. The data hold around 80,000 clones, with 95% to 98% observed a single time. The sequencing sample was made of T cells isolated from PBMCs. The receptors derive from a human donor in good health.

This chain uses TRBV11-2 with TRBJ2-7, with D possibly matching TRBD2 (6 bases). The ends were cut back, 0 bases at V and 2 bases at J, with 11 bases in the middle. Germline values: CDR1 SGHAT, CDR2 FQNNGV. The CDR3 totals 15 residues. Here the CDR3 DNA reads TGTGCCAGCAGCTTAGACGTTCCGGGAGCCTACGAGCAGTACTTC. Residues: CASSLDVPGAYEQYF.

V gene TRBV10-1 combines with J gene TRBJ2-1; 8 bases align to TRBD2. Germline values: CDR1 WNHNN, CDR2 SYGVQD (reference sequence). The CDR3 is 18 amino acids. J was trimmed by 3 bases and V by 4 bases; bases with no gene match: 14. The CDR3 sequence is CASSAGGVEGPNYNEQFF. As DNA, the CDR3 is TGCGCCAGCAGTGCCGGGGGGGTAGAGGGCCCCAACTACAATGAGCAGTTCTTC.

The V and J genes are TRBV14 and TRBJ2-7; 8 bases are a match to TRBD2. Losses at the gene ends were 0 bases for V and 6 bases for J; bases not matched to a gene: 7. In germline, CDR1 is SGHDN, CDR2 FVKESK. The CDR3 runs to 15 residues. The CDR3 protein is CASSQDIAGGGEQYF. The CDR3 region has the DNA TGTGCCAGCAGCCAAGATATCGCGGGAGGTGGCGAGCAGTACTTC. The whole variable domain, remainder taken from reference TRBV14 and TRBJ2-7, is EAGVTQFPSHSVIEKGQTVTLRCDPISGHDNLYWYRRVMGKEIKFLLHFVKESKQDESGMPNNRFLAERTGGTYSTLKVQPAELEDSGVYFCASSQDIAGGGEQYFGPGTRLTVT.

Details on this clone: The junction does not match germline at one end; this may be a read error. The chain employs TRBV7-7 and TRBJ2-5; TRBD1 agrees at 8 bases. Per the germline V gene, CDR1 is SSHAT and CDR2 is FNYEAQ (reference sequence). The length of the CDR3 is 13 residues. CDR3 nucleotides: TGTGCTAGCAGCTTACAGGGGGAAGAGACCCAGTACTTC. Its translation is CASSLQGEETQYF.

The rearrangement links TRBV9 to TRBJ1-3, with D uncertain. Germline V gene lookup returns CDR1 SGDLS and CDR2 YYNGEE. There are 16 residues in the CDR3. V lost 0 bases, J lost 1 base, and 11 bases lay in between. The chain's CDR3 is CASSVVPQLSGNTIYF. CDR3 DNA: TGTGCCAGCAGCGTAGTACCCCAGTTATCTGGAAACACCATATATTTT. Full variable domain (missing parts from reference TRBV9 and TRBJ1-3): DSGVTQTPKHLITATGQRVTLRCSPRSGDLSVYWYQQSLDQGLQFLIQYYNGEERAKGNILERFSAQQFPDLHSELNLSSLELGDSALYFCASSVVPQLSGNTIYFGEGSWLTVV.

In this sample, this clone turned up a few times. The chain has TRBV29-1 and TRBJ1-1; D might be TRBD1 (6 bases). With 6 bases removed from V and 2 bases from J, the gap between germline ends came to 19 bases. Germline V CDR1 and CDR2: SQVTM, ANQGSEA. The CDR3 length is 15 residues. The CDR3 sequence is CSVQGNRKGNTEAFF. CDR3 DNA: TGCAGCGTCCAGGGGAACAGGAAAGGAAACACTGAAGCTTTCTTT.

CDR3 amino acids: CASSYGHTIYF. The CDR3, as DNA: TGTGCCAGCAGTTACGGGCACACCATATATTTT. This chain links TRBV6-5 with TRBJ1-3; no firm D call. Trimming shortened V by 2 bases and J by 8 bases, and 4 bases separated the two germline ends. The CDR3 totals 11 residues. CDR1 and CDR2 from the germline V gene are MNHEY and SVGAGI.

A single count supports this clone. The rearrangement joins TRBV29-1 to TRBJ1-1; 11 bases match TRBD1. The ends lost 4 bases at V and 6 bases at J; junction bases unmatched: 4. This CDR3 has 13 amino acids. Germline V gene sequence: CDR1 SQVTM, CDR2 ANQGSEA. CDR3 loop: CSVVGQGVAEAFF. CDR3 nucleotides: TGCAGCGTTGTGGGACAGGGGGTGGCTGAAGCTTTCTTT. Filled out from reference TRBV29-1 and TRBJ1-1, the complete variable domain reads SAVISQKPSRDICQRGTSLTIQCQVDSQVTMMFWYRQQPGQSLTLIATANQGSEATYESGFVIDKFPISRPNLTFSTLTVSNMSPEDSSIYLCSVVGQGVAEAFFGQGTRLTVV.

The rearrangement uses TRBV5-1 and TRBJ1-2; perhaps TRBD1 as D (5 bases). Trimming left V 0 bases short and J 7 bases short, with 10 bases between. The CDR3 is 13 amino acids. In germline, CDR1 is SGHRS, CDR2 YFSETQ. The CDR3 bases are TGCGCCAGCAGCTTGGGGAGGGGCCGTGGCTACACCTTC. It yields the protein CASSLGRGRGYTF.

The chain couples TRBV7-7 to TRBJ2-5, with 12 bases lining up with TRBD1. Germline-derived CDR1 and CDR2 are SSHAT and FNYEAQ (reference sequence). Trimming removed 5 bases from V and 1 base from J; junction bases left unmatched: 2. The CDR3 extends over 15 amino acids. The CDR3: CASSRDRGPQETQYF. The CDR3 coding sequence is TGTGCCAGCAGCCGGGACAGGGGGCCCCAAGAGACCCAGTACTTC.

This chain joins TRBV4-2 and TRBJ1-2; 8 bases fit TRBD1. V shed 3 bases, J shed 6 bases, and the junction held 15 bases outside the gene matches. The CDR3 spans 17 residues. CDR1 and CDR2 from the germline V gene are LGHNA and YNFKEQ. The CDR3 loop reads CASSQSTGEGISDGYTF. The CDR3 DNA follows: TGTGCCAGCAGCCAGTCGACAGGGGAGGGTATTTCGGATGGCTACACCTTC.

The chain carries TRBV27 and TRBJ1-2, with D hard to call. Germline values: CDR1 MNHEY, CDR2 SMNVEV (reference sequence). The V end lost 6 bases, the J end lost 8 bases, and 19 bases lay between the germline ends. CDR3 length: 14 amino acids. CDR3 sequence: CASRHPGSPLGYTF. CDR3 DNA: TGTGCCAGCAGGCACCCGGGGTCGCCCCTAGGCTACACCTTC.

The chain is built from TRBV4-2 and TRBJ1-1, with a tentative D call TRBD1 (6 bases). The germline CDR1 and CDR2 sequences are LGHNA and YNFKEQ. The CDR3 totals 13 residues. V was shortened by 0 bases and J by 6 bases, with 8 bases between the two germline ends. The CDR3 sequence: CASSQEGASEAFF. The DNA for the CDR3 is TGTGCCAGCAGCCAAGAGGGGGCCTCTGAAGCTTTCTTT.

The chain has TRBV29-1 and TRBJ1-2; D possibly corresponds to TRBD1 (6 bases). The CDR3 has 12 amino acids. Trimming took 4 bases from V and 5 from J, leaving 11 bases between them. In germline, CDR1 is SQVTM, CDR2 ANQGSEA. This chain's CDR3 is CSVGDTGYGYTF. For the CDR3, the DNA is TGCAGCGTTGGGGATACAGGGTATGGCTACACCTTC.

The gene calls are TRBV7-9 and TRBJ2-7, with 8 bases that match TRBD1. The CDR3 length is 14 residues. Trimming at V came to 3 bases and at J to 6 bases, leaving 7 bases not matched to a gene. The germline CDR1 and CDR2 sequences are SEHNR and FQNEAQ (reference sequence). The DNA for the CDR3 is TGTGCCAGCAGCTTTAAAGGGACAGGCGGCGAGCAGTACTTC. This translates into CASSFKGTGGEQYF.

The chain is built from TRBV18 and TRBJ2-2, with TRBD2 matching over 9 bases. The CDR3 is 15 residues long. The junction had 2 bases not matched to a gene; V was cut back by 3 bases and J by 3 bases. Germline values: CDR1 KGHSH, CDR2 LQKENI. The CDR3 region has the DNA TGTGCCAGCTCACCCCGCGGGGGGGACACCGGGGAGCTGTTTTTT. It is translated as CASSPRGGDTGELFF.

The CDR3 protein is CASSSGGALGGYTF. The CDR3 region has the DNA TGTGCCAGCAGCTCCGGCGGGGCCCTTGGTGGCTACACCTTC. This sequence joins TRBV7-6 and TRBJ1-2, with D maybe TRBD1 (5 bases). With 4 bases removed from V and 7 bases from J, the gap between germline ends came to 16 bases. CDR3 length equals 14 residues. Per the germline V gene, CDR1 is SGHVS and CDR2 is FNYEAQ.

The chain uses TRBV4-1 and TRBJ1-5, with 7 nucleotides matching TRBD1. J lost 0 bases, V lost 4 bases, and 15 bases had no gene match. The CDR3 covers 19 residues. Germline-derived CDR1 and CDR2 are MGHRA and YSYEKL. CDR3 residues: CASSLAPLGTVGSNQPQHF. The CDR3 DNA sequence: TGCGCCAGCAGCCTAGCCCCCCTCGGGACAGTGGGTAGCAATCAGCCCCAGCATTTT.

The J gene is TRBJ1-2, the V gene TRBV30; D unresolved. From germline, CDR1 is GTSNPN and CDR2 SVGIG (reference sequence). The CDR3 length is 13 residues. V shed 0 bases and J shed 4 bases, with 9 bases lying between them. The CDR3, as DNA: TGTGCCTGGAGTGTGACATTCGGCTATGGCTACACCTTC. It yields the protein CAWSVTFGYGYTF. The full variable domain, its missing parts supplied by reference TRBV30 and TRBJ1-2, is SQTIHQWPATLVQPVGSPLSLECTVEGTSNPNLYWYRQAAGRGLQLLFYSVGIGQISSEVPQNLSASRPQDRQFILSSKKLLLSDSGFYLCAWSVTFGYGYTFGSGTRLTVV.

CDR3 protein: CASNLSGLAGSTDTQYF. CDR3 nucleotide sequence: TGTGCCAGCAATCTATCCGGACTAGCGGGTAGCACAGATACGCAGTATTTT. This rearrangement joins TRBV28 to TRBJ2-3; 11 positions agree with TRBD2. The germline V gene encodes CDR1 MDHEN and CDR2 SYDVKM. The CDR3 contains 17 residues. V lost 7 bases, J lost 0 bases, and 9 bases stayed unmatched.

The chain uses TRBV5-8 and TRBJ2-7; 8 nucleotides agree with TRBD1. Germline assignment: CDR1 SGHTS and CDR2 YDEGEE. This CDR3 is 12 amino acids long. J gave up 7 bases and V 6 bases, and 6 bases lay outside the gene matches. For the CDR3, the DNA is TGTGCCAGCATGGCCAGGGGGCGTGAGCAGTACTTC. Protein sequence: CASMARGREQYF.

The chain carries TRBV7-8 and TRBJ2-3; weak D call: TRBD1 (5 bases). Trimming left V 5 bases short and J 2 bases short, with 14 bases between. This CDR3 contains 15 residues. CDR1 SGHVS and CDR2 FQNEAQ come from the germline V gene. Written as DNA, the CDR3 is TGTGCCAGCAGCCAGAGCCGGACATTCACAGATACGCAGTATTTT. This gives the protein CASSQSRTFTDTQYF.

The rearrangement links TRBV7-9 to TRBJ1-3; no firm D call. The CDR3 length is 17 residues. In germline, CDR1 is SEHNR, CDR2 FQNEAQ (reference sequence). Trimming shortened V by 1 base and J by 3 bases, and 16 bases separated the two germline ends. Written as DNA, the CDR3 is TGTGCCAGCAGCTTAGTAAGGACGGGGAGCTTTGGAAACACCATATATTTT. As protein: CASSLVRTGSFGNTIYF. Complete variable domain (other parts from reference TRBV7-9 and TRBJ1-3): DTGVSQNPRHKITKRGQNVTFRCDPISEHNRLYWYRQTLGQGPEFLTYFQNEAQLEKSRLLSDRFSAERPKGSFSTLEIQRTEQGDSAMYLCASSLVRTGSFGNTIYFGEGSWLTVV.

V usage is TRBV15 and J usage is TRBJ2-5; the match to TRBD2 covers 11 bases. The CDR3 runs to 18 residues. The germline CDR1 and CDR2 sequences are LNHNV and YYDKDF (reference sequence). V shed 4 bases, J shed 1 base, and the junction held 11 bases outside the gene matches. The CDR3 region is CATSKPRGLAGGQETQYF. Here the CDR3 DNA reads TGTGCCACCAGCAAGCCTCGGGGGCTAGCGGGAGGCCAAGAGACCCAGTACTTC.

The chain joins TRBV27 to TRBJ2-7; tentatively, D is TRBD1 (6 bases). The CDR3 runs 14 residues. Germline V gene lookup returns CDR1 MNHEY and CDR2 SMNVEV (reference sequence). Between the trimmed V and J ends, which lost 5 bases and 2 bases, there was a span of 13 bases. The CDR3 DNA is TGTGCCAGCAGTCGGACAGCTCTTCCCTACGAGCAGTACTTC. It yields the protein CASSRTALPYEQYF.

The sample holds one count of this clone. The chain's CDR3 is CASSTLGSYNEQFF. The CDR3 DNA is TGTGCCAGCAGTACCCTAGGCTCCTACAATGAGCAGTTCTTC. V gene TRBV28 combines with J gene TRBJ2-1, with D unclear. Trimming shortened V by 5 bases and J by 0 bases, and 8 bases separated the two germline ends. The CDR3 has 14 residues. Germline V gives CDR1 MDHEN, CDR2 SYDVKM.